These T cell receptor beta chains were read from a single sample in a study of long-term antiretroviral therapy in people with HIV. Sequencing used immunoSEQ multiplex PCR; TCRdb keeps in-frame clones, though not all of them. The sample comprises 33,000 or so clones, 95% to 98% of which are singletons, and around 2% rests with the top ten. This specimen was unsorted PBMCs, taken 7.6 years after starting antiretroviral therapy. The receptor set was obtained from a man aged 30 to 45 with HIV. The CDR3 runs from the conserved cysteine through the conserved F or W. A D gene is named only where the DNA matches it firmly. A row's size may be missing; if present it is once, few, many or a size class.

>TRBJ2-3|TRBV11-3|TRBD2|18|-
CASSLGSGGAGGTDTQYF
TGTGCCAGCAGCTTGGGTAGCGGGGGGGCTGGGGGCACAGATACGCAGTATTTT
>TRBJ2-7|TRBV19|TRBD1|15|-
CASSIGTGGWNEQYF
TGTGCCAGTAGTATCGGGACAGGGGGATGGAACGAGCAGTACTTC
>TRBJ1-1|TRBV5-1|-|15|-
CASSLYSGANTEAFF
TGCGCCAGCAGCCTATACAGCGGAGCGAACACTGAAGCTTTCTTT
>TRBJ1-4|TRBV4-1|-|13|-
CASSRQSNEKLFF
TGCGCCAGCAGTCGGCAGAGCAATGAAAAACTGTTTTTT
>TRBJ2-7|TRBV5-5|-|12|-
CASGRGAREQYF
TGTGCCAGCGGAAGGGGGGCGAGGGAGCAGTACTTC
>TRBJ2-1|TRBV7-8|TRBD2|15|-
CASSVLAGVRDEQFF
TGTGCCAGCAGCGTACTAGCGGGAGTTCGGGATGAGCAGTTCTTC
>TRBJ2-3|TRBV15|-|13|-
CATSWAGGDTQYF
TGTGCCACCAGCTGGGCCGGGGGAGATACGCAGTATTTT
>TRBJ2-2|TRBV19|-|13|-
CASSIGGTGELFF
TGTGCCAGTAGTATAGGTGGCACCGGGGAGCTGTTTTTT
>TRBJ2-3|TRBV5-6|TRBD1|14|-
CASSSDRGIDTQYF
TGTGCCAGCAGCTCGGACAGGGGTATAGATACGCAGTATTTT
>TRBJ2-3|TRBV7-8|TRBD2|15|-
CASSLLAGITDTQYF
TGTGCCAGCAGCTTACTAGCGGGGATCACAGATACGCAGTATTTT
>TRBJ1-3|TRBV19|-|16|-
CASSIPGTVSGNTIYF
TGTGCCAGTAGTATCCCGGGGACCGTCTCTGGAAACACCATATATTTT
>TRBJ2-4|TRBV7-2|-|13|-
CASSPQGRDIQYF
TGTGCCAGCAGCCCGCAGGGCAGGGACATTCAGTACTTC
>TRBJ2-7|TRBV27|-|13|-
CASSSGRFYEQYF
TGTGCCAGCAGTTCCGGCAGATTCTACGAGCAGTACTTC
>TRBJ2-5|TRBV2|-|13|once
CASRGTDQETQYF
TGTGCCAGCAGGGGGACTGACCAAGAGACCCAGTACTTC